These 11 T cell receptor beta chains came from one sample sequenced in a study of T-cell memory formation after mild COVID-19. TCRdb reprocessed the 5' RACE reads via MiXCR and lists one record per CDR3 protein. The sample yields roughly 480,000 distinct CDR3 sequences, around a quarter seen once. Sequencing used PBMCs or a T cell subset sorted from them (not recorded which). These receptors came from an adult woman who had mild COVID-19 (a few samples of this study predate the infection). Cell type and time point are not known.

The chain combines TRBV24-1 with TRBJ2-2; D unresolved. The CDR3 contains 13 residues. Trimming pared 7 bases from V and 4 bases from J, leaving 9 bases between. Germline V lookup: CDR1 KGHDR, CDR2 SFDVKD. This CDR3 reads CATRYRATGELFF. CDR3 coding DNA: TGTGCCACCAGATATAGGGCCACCGGGGAGCTGTTTTTT.

The genes are TRBV7-8 and TRBJ2-4; D may be TRBD1 or TRBD2 (5 bases each). The germline V gene encodes CDR1 SGHVS and CDR2 FQNEAQ. The CDR3 runs to 19 residues. V lost 1 base and J 2 bases, leaving 21 bases between the germline ends. CDR3 coding DNA: TGTGCCAGCAGCTTAGATGCGGTGGGGGAAGTGACGACCAAAAACATTCAGTACTTC. As protein: CASSLDAVGEVTTKNIQYF.

The V call is TRBV6-5, the J call TRBJ1-1, with unresolved D. The V and J ends lost 0 bases and 7 bases respectively, with 15 bases between them. The length of the CDR3 is 15 residues. CDR1 and CDR2 (germline): MNHEY, SVGAGI. The CDR3 region is CASSYSGVVADEAFF. The CDR3 nucleotides are TGTGCCAGCAGTTACTCGGGAGTAGTGGCGGATGAAGCTTTCTTT.

This clonotype was counted only a few times. The rearrangement joins TRBV20-1 to TRBJ2-7, with D unresolved. Germline V gives CDR1 DFQATT, CDR2 SNEGSKA (reference sequence). The CDR3 is 13 amino acids. Trimming shortened V by 0 bases and J by 4 bases, and 10 bases separated the two germline ends. The CDR3, as DNA: TGCAGTGCTAGAGATTCGAATAGGTACGAGCAGTACTTC. The encoded protein is CSARDSNRYEQYF.

The rearrangement links TRBV7-2 to TRBJ2-1, with 7 bases lining up with TRBD2. J gave up 8 bases and V 5 bases, and 9 bases lay outside the gene matches. The germline CDR1 and CDR2 sequences are SGHTA and FQGNSA. CDR3 length: 14 amino acids. The CDR3 DNA follows: TGTGCCAGCAGCCACCCGTGGGGGAGGGATGAGCAGTTCTTC. Protein product: CASSHPWGRDEQFF. Complete variable domain (other parts from reference TRBV7-2 and TRBJ2-1): GAGVSQSPSNKVTEKGKDVELRCDPISGHTALYWYRQSLGQGLEFLIYFQGNSAPDKSGLPSDRFSAERTGGSVSTLTIQRTQQEDSAVYLCASSHPWGRDEQFFGPGTRLTVL.

This clonotype was seen more than once but under ten times. The CDR3 DNA is TGCAGCGCCTCCGGGACAGTTTCCTACGAGCAGTACTTC. Amino acid sequence: CSASGTVSYEQYF. This chain uses TRBV29-1 with TRBJ2-7; the match to TRBD1 covers 7 bases. CDR1 is SQVTM, CDR2 ANQGSEA, per germline. With V trimmed by 7 bases and J by 1 base, 7 bases remained unmatched. The CDR3 has 13 residues.

This clonotype was recorded at least ten times. An end of the junction differs from the germline gene, which may be a read error. The gene calls are TRBV5-1 and TRBJ1-1; 11 bases are shared with TRBD1. Germline V gives CDR1 SGHRS, CDR2 YFSETQ. The CDR3 spans 14 residues. The CDR3 sequence: CASSLGQGATEAFF. CDR3 DNA: TGTGCCAGCAGTCTCGGACAGGGGGCTACTGAAGCTTTCTTT.

As concerns this clonotype: This may arise from a read error, as a much more abundant clone is one base away. The chain couples TRBV3-1 to TRBJ1-1, with D perhaps matching TRBD1 (5 bases). Trimming shortened V by 5 bases and J by 3 bases, and 10 bases separated the two germline ends. The germline V gene encodes CDR1 LGHDT and CDR2 YNNKEL (reference sequence). This CDR3 is 13 amino acids long. This CDR3 reads CASSSRVDTEAFF. CDR3 bases: TGTGCCAGCAGCTCCAGGGTTGACACTGAAGCTTTCTTT.

The chain joins TRBV24-1 to TRBJ2-6; 14 bases match TRBD2. Germline V gene sequence: CDR1 KGHDR, CDR2 SFDVKD. CDR3 size: 20 residues. The junction had 8 bases not matched to a gene; V was cut back by 4 bases and J by 1 base. The CDR3 bases are TGTGCCACCAGTGACCGGGGGACTAGCGGGAGAAGGTCTGGGGCCAACGTCCTGACTTTC. As protein: CATSDRGTSGRRSGANVLTF.

The chain employs TRBV7-8 and TRBJ1-1, with 9 bases fitting TRBD1. This CDR3 spans 15 amino acids. V lost 3 bases and J lost 8; bases outside the gene matches: 10. The V gene's germline CDR1 is SGHVS and CDR2 FQNEAQ. In DNA, the CDR3 is TGTGCCAGCAGCTTTCCGGGACAGGGAGGGTCAGAAGCTTTCTTT. Protein sequence: CASSFPGQGGSEAFF.

As for this clonotype: No DNA is shown, since the ends of the CDR3 on it are uncertain; the CDR3 is the one TCRdb lists. The chain is built from TRBV27 and TRBJ1-1; the D segment call TRBD1 is taken from the table without a DNA check. Termini included, the CDR3 measures 14 amino acids. Germline values: CDR1 MNHEY, CDR2 SMNVEV (reference sequence). CDR3 in amino acids: CASSLFRGRTEAFF.